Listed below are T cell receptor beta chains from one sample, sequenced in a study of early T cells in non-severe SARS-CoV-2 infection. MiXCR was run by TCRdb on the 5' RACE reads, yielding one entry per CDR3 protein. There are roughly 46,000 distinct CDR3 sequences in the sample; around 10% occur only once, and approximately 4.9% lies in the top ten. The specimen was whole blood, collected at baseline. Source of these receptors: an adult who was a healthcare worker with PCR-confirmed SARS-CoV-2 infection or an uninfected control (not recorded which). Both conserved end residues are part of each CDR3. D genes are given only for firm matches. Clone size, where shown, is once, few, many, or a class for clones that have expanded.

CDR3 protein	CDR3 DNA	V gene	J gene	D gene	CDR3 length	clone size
CASSLQGTAYNEQFF	TGTGCCAGCAGTTTGCAGGGGACGGCCTACAATGAGCAGTTCTTC	TRBV28	TRBJ2-1	NA	15	NA
CASSQQGAYEQYF	TGTGCCAGCAGCCAACAGGGGGCCTACGAGCAGTACTTC	TRBV3-1	TRBJ2-7	TRBD1	13	NA
CASSSGTYEQYF	TGTGCCAGCAGTTCGGGGACCTACGAGCAGTACTTC	TRBV6-2/TRBV6-3	TRBJ2-7	NA	12	many
CASGTAETGELFF	TGTGCCAGCGGGACAGCTGAAACCGGGGAGCTGTTTTTT	TRBV6-1	TRBJ2-2	TRBD1	13	few
CASSTDRGPTF	TGTGCCAGCAGTACGGACAGGGGACCCACCTTC	TRBV12-3/TRBV12-4	TRBJ1-2	TRBD1	11	many
CASSVLYAIYF	TGTGCCAGCAGTGTTCTCTACGCCATATATTTT	TRBV2	TRBJ1-3	NA	11	many
CASSFTRELGEQFF	TGTGCCAGCAGCTTCACGCGGGAGCTAGGGGAGCAGTTCTTC	TRBV5-6	TRBJ2-1	TRBD2	14	few
CSARAGYGDNEQFF	TGCAGTGCTAGAGCGGGGTATGGGGACAATGAGCAGTTCTTC	TRBV20-1	TRBJ2-1	NA	14	many
CASSLGPGNSGNTIYF	TGCGCCAGCAGCTTGGGGCCAGGGAATTCTGGAAACACCATATATTTT	TRBV5-1	TRBJ1-3	NA	16	few
CASSQEDFGAETQYF	TGTGCCAGCAGCCAAGAGGACTTTGGGGCAGAGACCCAGTACTTC	TRBV3-1	TRBJ2-5	NA	15	few
CASSLETSGIETQYF	TGTGCCAGCAGTTTAGAGACTAGCGGGATTGAGACCCAGTACTTC	TRBV28	TRBJ2-5	TRBD2	15	many
CAIRAAFRGRQETQYF	TGTGCCATCAGGGCAGCTTTTCGGGGGAGACAAGAGACCCAGTACTTC	TRBV10-3	TRBJ2-5	NA	16	few
CASRPGGLSSYEQYF	TGTGCCAGCAGGCCAGGGGGCCTGAGCTCCTACGAGCAGTACTTC	TRBV27	TRBJ2-7	TRBD1	15	few
CASSAGQVAYNEQFF	TGCGCCAGCAGTGCCGGACAGGTGGCCTACAATGAGCAGTTCTTC	TRBV10-1	TRBJ2-1	TRBD1	15	NA
CSARTGANEKLFF	TGCAGTGCTAGGACCGGGGCTAATGAAAAACTGTTTTTT	TRBV20-1	TRBJ1-4	NA	13	few
CASSLGLSNTEAFF	TGTGCCAGCAGCTTAGGACTTTCAAACACTGAAGCTTTCTTT	TRBV11-2	TRBJ1-1	NA	14	many
CASRSDRDSVLYEQYF	TGTGCCAGCAGATCCGACCGGGACAGTGTACTTTACGAGCAGTACTTC	TRBV5-6	TRBJ2-7	TRBD1	16	NA
CSASPSLGSNQPQHF	TGCAGTGCTAGCCCATCTTTGGGGAGCAATCAGCCCCAGCATTTT	TRBV20-1	TRBJ1-5	NA	15	many
CASSLVGLAGGPTDTQYF	TGTGCCAGCAGCTTAGTAGGGCTAGCGGGGGGACCCACAGATACGCAGTATTTT	TRBV7-2	TRBJ2-3	TRBD2	18	few
CASSSTDEKLFF	TGTGCCAGCAGTTCCACAGATGAAAAACTGTTTTTT	TRBV6-5	TRBJ1-4	NA	12	many
CASSENLSLNEQFF	TGTGCCAGCAGTGAAAATCTTAGTCTAAATGAGCAGTTCTTC	TRBV2	TRBJ2-1	NA	14	NA
CASSPGTSDNSPLHF	TGTGCCAGCTCACCCGGGACATCCGATAATTCACCCCTCCACTTT	TRBV18	TRBJ1-6	NA	15	NA
CSVSTGDTEAFF	TGCAGCGTTTCAACCGGAGACACTGAAGCTTTCTTT	TRBV29-1	TRBJ1-1	NA	12	few
CASSAPGSGGADTQYF	TGTGCCAGCAGCGCACCGGGGTCGGGAGGTGCAGATACGCAGTATTTT	TRBV28	TRBJ2-3	TRBD2	16	NA
CASSIRATPSLPGELFF	TGTGCCAGTAGTATACGGGCCACACCTTCATTGCCCGGGGAGCTGTTTTTT	TRBV19	TRBJ2-2	NA	17	many
CASSSNPRGTEAFF	TGTGCCAGCAGTTCAAACCCCAGGGGGACTGAAGCTTTCTTT	TRBV12-3/TRBV12-4	TRBJ1-1	TRBD1	14	NA
CASSLYVDGTAHSPLHF	TGTGCCAGCAGTTTATATGTCGATGGGACAGCTCATTCACCCCTCCACTTT	TRBV27	TRBJ1-6	TRBD1	17	NA
CASSTGTSGNNEQFF	TGTGCCAGCAGCACCGGGACTAGCGGAAACAATGAGCAGTTCTTC	TRBV7-2	TRBJ2-1	TRBD2	15	few
CASSSRGTSYEQYF	TGTGCCAGCAGCTCCAGGGGGACTAGCTACGAGCAGTACTTC	TRBV5-6	TRBJ2-7	NA	14	few
CASSYWTGPDTQYF	TGTGCCAGCAGTTATTGGACCGGCCCAGATACGCAGTATTTT	TRBV12-3/TRBV12-4	TRBJ2-3	NA	14	NA
CASRRDREDGYTF	TGTGCCAGCAGACGGGACAGGGAAGATGGCTACACCTTC	TRBV2	TRBJ1-2	TRBD1	13	many
CSARRVTEQYF	TGCAGTGCTAGAAGAGTCACTGAGCAGTACTTC	TRBV20-1	TRBJ2-7	NA	11	few
CASSRGSDTQYF	TGTGCCAGCTCAAGGGGCTCAGATACGCAGTATTTT	TRBV6-5	TRBJ2-3	NA	12	few
CASSADQGGPDTQYF	TGTGCCAGCAGCGCGGACCAGGGAGGCCCAGATACGCAGTATTTT	TRBV7-8	TRBJ2-3	NA	15	NA
CASSDGSPRRNTEAFF	TGCGCCAGCAGCGATGGGTCCCCCCGGAGGAACACTGAAGCTTTCTTT	TRBV5-1	TRBJ1-1	NA	16	NA
CASSVDAYGYTF	TGTGCCAGCAGCGTAGATGCCTATGGCTACACCTTC	TRBV9	TRBJ1-2	NA	12	many
CASSSPDSGDIQYF	TGTGCCAGCAGCTCCCCCGACAGCGGAGACATTCAGTACTTC	TRBV13	TRBJ2-4	NA	14	NA
CSASFPGTGELFF	TGCAGTGCTAGTTTCCCGGGGACCGGGGAGCTGTTTTTT	TRBV20-1	TRBJ2-2	NA	13	NA
CASQTGLEETQYF	TGTGCCAGCCAAACAGGGTTAGAGGAGACCCAGTACTTC	TRBV28	TRBJ2-5	NA	13	NA
CASSRRDTLSYNEQFF	TGTGCCAGCTCACGTAGGGACACACTCTCCTACAATGAGCAGTTCTTC	TRBV18	TRBJ2-1	NA	16	few
CASSLRPVTDTQYF	TGTGCCAGCAGCCTCAGACCGGTCACGGATACGCAGTATTTT	TRBV7-2	TRBJ2-3	NA	14	many
CASSHRPGTFYNEQFF	TGTGCCAGCAGCCACCGTCCCGGGACTTTTTACAATGAGCAGTTCTTC	TRBV7-9	TRBJ2-1	NA	16	NA
CASSSYTGELFF	TGTGCCAGCAGTTCTTACACCGGGGAGCTGTTTTTT	TRBV6-5	TRBJ2-2	NA	12	NA
CASRLSPGQALYGYTF	TGTGCCAGCCGACTGTCCCCGGGACAGGCACTCTATGGCTACACCTTC	TRBV2	TRBJ1-2	TRBD1	16	many
CASSKESTSGEETQYF	TGTGCCAGCAGTAAAGAATCGACTAGCGGAGAAGAGACCCAGTACTTC	TRBV27	TRBJ2-5	TRBD2	16	many
CASLKNSGSIYNEQFF	TGCGCCAGTTTAAAAAATAGCGGGAGTATCTACAATGAGCAGTTCTTC	TRBV10-2	TRBJ2-1	TRBD2	16	medium-sized
CASSLSRVPMYGYTF	TGTGCCAGCAGCTTATCGCGGGTCCCGATGTATGGCTACACCTTC	TRBV7-8	TRBJ1-2	NA	15	few